This is a list of T cell receptor beta chains from one sample in a study of neurological immune-mediated disorders. One entry per CDR3 protein, called by TCRdb with MiXCR from the 5' RACE reads. The table lists tens of thousands of distinct CDR3 sequences, approximately 3% of them singletons. The sample comprised PBMCs. Every receptor here comes from a woman between 45 and 60 years old with multiple sclerosis. Both conserved end residues are part of each CDR3. A D gene is named only where the DNA matches it firmly. Clone size is stated in some rows and not others, as once, few, many or a class when expanded.

length	D	V	size	J	DNA	CDR3
15	TRBD1	TRBV2	.	TRBJ2-5	TGTGCCAGCAGTGAAGCCGGGCAGGGGGCAGAGACCCAGTACTTC	CASSEAGQGAETQYF
17	TRBD2	TRBV7-2	many	TRBJ2-2	TGTGCCAGCAGCTTAGCGACGGGAGGGCCGTACACCGGGGAGCTGTTTTTT	CASSLATGGPYTGELFF
14	.	TRBV20-1	many	TRBJ2-2	TGCAGTGCTAGAGGGCTACCTAGCACCGGGGAGCTGTTTTTT	CSARGLPSTGELFF
15	.	TRBV14	many	TRBJ2-2	TGTGCCAGCAGCCAAGGTAGAGGGAACACCGGGGAGCTGTTTTTT	CASSQGRGNTGELFF
12	.	TRBV7-9	many	TRBJ1-1	TGTGCCAGCAGCCTTTGGAACACTGAAGCTTTCTTT	CASSLWNTEAFF
16	.	TRBV20-1	many	TRBJ2-1	TGCAGTGCCATTACGGAACGGGGTCTTTCCTACAATGAGCAGTTCTTC	CSAITERGLSYNEQFF
13	.	TRBV25-1	few	TRBJ2-3	TGTGCCAGCAGTGACAGGGAACGCGATACGCAGTATTTT	CASSDRERDTQYF
14	.	TRBV27	many	TRBJ1-5	TGTGCCAGCAGTTCCCTGACAGGCAATCAGCCCCAGCATTTT	CASSSLTGNQPQHF
13	.	TRBV6-1	many	TRBJ1-1	TGTGCCAGTAATAGGAGGGATGACACTGAAGCTTTCTTT	CASNRRDDTEAFF
15	.	TRBV7-9	many	TRBJ1-3	TGTGCCAGCAGCTTGGGGGGTAGCTCTGGAAACACCATATATTTT	CASSLGGSSGNTIYF